The 14 T cell receptor beta chains given below trace back to one sample, sequenced in a study of identical twins. TCRdb used MiXCR to reprocess the 5' RACE reads, holding one entry per CDR3 protein. The table has 450,000 or so distinct CDR3 sequences, roughly an eighth seen once. This same sample was also part of a study on yellow fever vaccine responses in identical twins.

Sequenced: CD4+ T cells sorted from blood. The receptors here all came from a woman under 30 in good health.

The chain uses TRBV28 and TRBJ2-5, with 10 nucleotides matching TRBD2. Per the germline V gene, CDR1 is MDHEN and CDR2 is SYDVKM. V dropped 2 bases and J dropped 1; count of bases not matched to a gene: 4. This CDR3 contains 16 residues. The CDR3 coding sequence is TGTGCCAGCAGTTTAGGGCTAGCGGGAGCCCAAGAGACCCAGTACTTC. Encoded protein: CASSLGLAGAQETQYF.

In this sample, this clonotype turned up many times. The chain joins TRBV24-1 to TRBJ2-3; a possible D gene is TRBD1 (6 bases). CDR1 and CDR2 from the germline V gene are KGHDR and SFDVKD. The CDR3 has 13 residues. The V end lost 3 bases, the J end lost 3 bases, and 6 bases lay between the germline ends. The CDR3 nucleotides read TGTGCCACCAGTGATACAGGGACAGATACGCAGTATTTT. The encoded protein is CATSDTGTDTQYF.

This clonotype was picked up a small number of times. The V gene is TRBV29-1, the J gene TRBJ2-1, with 11 bases matching TRBD2. The CDR3 sequence is 16 residues long. With 7 bases clipped from V and 0 bases from J, the junction kept 8 bases outside the gene matches. CDR1 and CDR2 from the germline V gene are SQVTM and ANQGSEA. The CDR3 reads CSGETSGASSYNEQFF. In DNA form, the CDR3 reads TGCAGCGGCGAGACTAGCGGGGCGAGCTCCTACAATGAGCAGTTCTTC.

In this sample, this clonotype turned up a few times. V and J are TRBV7-6 and TRBJ2-2; the match to TRBD1 covers 10 bases. V dropped 5 bases and J dropped 7; count of bases not matched to a gene: 10. The V gene's germline CDR1 is SGHVS and CDR2 FNYEAQ. The CDR3 is 16 residues long. The CDR3 spells CASSRTLTGGGGELFF. In nucleotides, the CDR3 is TGTGCCAGCAGCCGAACCCTGACAGGGGGCGGCGGGGAGCTGTTTTTT.

The sample holds a few counts of this clonotype. This sequence joins TRBV20-1 and TRBJ2-3, with no clear D. Germline assignment: CDR1 DFQATT and CDR2 SNEGSKA (reference sequence). V dropped 5 bases and J dropped 0 bases, with 9 bases sitting between them. The CDR3 has 13 amino acids. The CDR3 DNA follows: TGCAGTGCTTCGGACGATAGCACAGATACGCAGTATTTT. This codes for CSASDDSTDTQYF.

The chain combines TRBV20-1 with TRBJ2-1, with 8 bases aligning to TRBD1. V lost 3 bases to trimming and J lost 9 bases; unmatched junction nucleotides: 7. Per the germline V gene, CDR1 is DFQATT and CDR2 is SNEGSKA (reference sequence). The CDR3 totals 13 residues. CDR3 DNA: TGCAGTGCTAGGGGACAGGTGGATAGTGAGCAGTTCTTC. Amino acid sequence: CSARGQVDSEQFF.

The chain has TRBV20-1 and TRBJ2-7, with D possibly TRBD1 on 5 matching bases. V was trimmed by 6 bases and J by 4 bases, leaving 19 bases between them. CDR3 length: 14 amino acids. From germline, CDR1 is DFQATT and CDR2 SNEGSKA (reference sequence). The CDR3 nucleotides read TGCAGTGCCCTCAAGACAGATGGCCAATACGAGCAGTACTTC. Encoded protein: CSALKTDGQYEQYF.

The chain couples TRBV18 to TRBJ2-1; D remains ambiguous. Germline CDR1 reads KGHSH; CDR2 reads LQKENI. The V and J ends lost 2 bases and 4 bases respectively, with 9 bases between them. This CDR3 comprises 14 residues. For the CDR3, the DNA is TGTGCCAGCTCACCAGGTGATCTGTACAATGAGCAGTTCTTC. The encoded protein is CASSPGDLYNEQFF.

This clonotype has more than one count but fewer than ten. The chain joins TRBV2 to TRBJ2-5; 7 nucleotides line up with TRBD1. This CDR3 contains 12 residues. The V segment lost 3 bases and the J segment 5 bases; nucleotides outside the gene matches: 0. Looked up from germline, CDR1 is SNHLY and CDR2 is FYNNEI. The CDR3 region has the DNA TGTGCCAGCAGTGACAGGGGGGAGACCCAGTACTTC. This codes for CASSDRGETQYF. Full variable domain (remainder filled in from reference TRBV2 and TRBJ2-5): EPEVTQTPSHQVTQMGQEVILRCVPISNHLYFYWYRQILGQKVEFLVSFYNNEISEKSEIFDDQFSVERPDGSNFTLKIRSTKLEDSAMYFCASSDRGETQYFGPGTRLLVL.

The genes are TRBV29-1 and TRBJ2-5; TRBD1 aligns across 7 bases. Trimming cost V 7 bases and J 1 base; bases outside gene matches: 6. CDR3 length: 13 amino acids. The germline V gene encodes CDR1 SQVTM and CDR2 ANQGSEA. The CDR3 sequence: CSDLRDSQETQYF. CDR3 coding DNA: TGCAGCGACCTCCGGGACAGCCAAGAGACCCAGTACTTC.

The chain joins TRBV30 to TRBJ2-7, with D perhaps matching TRBD1 or TRBD2 (5 bases each). V lost 0 bases and J lost 3, with 9 bases in between. Per germline, CDR1 GTSNPN and CDR2 SVGIG (reference sequence). The CDR3 loop spans 13 amino acids. The CDR3 bases are TGTGCCTGGAGTGTAAGGGGAGACTACGAGCAGTACTTC. Its protein product is CAWSVRGDYEQYF.

As for this clonotype: Given a much more abundant clone one base away, this may be a read error. The chain recombines TRBV3-1 with TRBJ2-5; D gene uncertain. The V gene lost 5 bases and the J gene lost 2 bases, with 15 bases spanning the gap. In germline, CDR1 is LGHDT, CDR2 YNNKEL (reference sequence). There are 15 residues in the CDR3. The CDR3 region is CASSVFPNGQETQYF. The CDR3 bases are TGTGCCAGCAGCGTCTTTCCCAATGGGCAAGAGACCCAGTACTTC.

The chain carries TRBV7-9 and TRBJ2-1; D not certain. Trimming removed 0 bases at V and 15 bases at J, with 15 bases between. Germline values: CDR1 SEHNR, CDR2 FQNEAQ (reference sequence). CDR3 length equals 13 residues. The CDR3 is CASSLALAFGRFF. CDR3 sequence (DNA): TGTGCCAGCAGCTTAGCGCTGGCGTTCGGGCGGTTCTTC.

DNA for the CDR3: TGTGCCAGTAATCCAAGCGGGGGTGGGGCCGGGGAGCTGTTTTTT. Its protein product is CASNPSGGGAGELFF. The V call is TRBV27, the J call TRBJ2-2, with 8 bases identical to TRBD2. Trimming at V came to 9 bases and at J to 6 bases, leaving 12 bases not matched to a gene. This CDR3 has 15 residues. Germline CDR1 is MNHEY and CDR2 is SMNVEV (reference sequence).